The T cell receptor (beta chain) under discussion was sequenced for a study of T cell repertoires in cytomegalovirus infection. Study background: Well-studied HLA-B-restricted epitopes and recently identified HLA-C-restricted epitopes of CMV were both used in the study. Whole-study findings and limits: CMV-specific TCR beta clonotypes restricted by HLA-C were the ones dominating the ex vivo response. People with CMV and the relevant HLA were identified by cumulative public TCR beta family frequency.

This clonotype appeared a few times. Antigen: not known. The ends were cut back, 7 bases at V and 5 bases at J, with 14 bases in the middle. The CDR3 contains 13 residues. From germline, CDR1 is SGHVS and CDR2 FQNEAQ. MiXCR was run by TCRdb on the reads, yielding one entry per CDR3 protein. The sample has a few hundred thousand distinct CDR3 sequences, roughly 42% seen once. The genes are TRBV7-8 and TRBJ2-5; D not resolved. The sequencing used cultured PBMCs, collected from culture after CMV antigen stimulation. The clonotype originates from a human donor in good health (CMV status not recorded). Some clones in this sample may be carry-over from other donors' samples. CDR3 amino acids: CASNNILGETQYF. The CDR3 nucleotides are TGTGCCAGCAACAACATACTTGGCGAGACCCAGTACTTC.